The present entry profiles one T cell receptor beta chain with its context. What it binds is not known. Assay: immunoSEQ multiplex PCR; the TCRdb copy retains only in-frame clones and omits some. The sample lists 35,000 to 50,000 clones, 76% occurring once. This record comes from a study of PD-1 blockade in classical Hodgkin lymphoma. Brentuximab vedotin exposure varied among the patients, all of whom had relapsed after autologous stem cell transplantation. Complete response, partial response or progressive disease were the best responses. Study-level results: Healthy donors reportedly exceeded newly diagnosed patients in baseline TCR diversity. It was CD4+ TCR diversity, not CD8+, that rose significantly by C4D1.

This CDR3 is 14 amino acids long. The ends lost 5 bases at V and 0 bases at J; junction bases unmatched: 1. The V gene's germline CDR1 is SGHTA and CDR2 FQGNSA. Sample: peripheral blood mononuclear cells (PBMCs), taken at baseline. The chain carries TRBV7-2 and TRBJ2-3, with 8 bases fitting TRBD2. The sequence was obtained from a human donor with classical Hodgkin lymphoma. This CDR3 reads CASSPSGSTDTQYF. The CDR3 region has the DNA TGTGCCAGCAGCCCTAGCGGGAGCACAGATACGCAGTATTTT.